This T cell receptor beta chain was recorded in a study of shared clonotypes between healthy human individuals. On the study more broadly: Donors had three CD4 naive, three CD4 memory, two CD8 naive and one CD8 memory plate apiece. Study conclusions and caveats: It was observed that 5% to 6% of naive CD4 clonotypes were shared across a handful of donors. Among non-shared clonotypes, generation probabilities were lower than among those shared by all four donors.

The assay was immunoSEQ multiplex PCR, and TCRdb's table has in-frame clones only and misses some. Of under 2,000,000 clones listed, roughly 95% are singletons. Naivety among CD8 cells was defined by CD45RO negativity and positive CCR7 selection, thereby excluding terminally differentiated effector memory CD45RA+ cells. Donors had no recently reported acute infections or vaccinations and were HIV-negative. Turning to this clone: Its antigen remains unidentified.

CDR1 is SGHAT and CDR2 is FQNNGV in the germline V gene. The CDR3 has 17 residues. Losses at the gene ends were 8 bases for V and 2 bases for J; bases not matched to a gene: 16. This chain joins TRBV11-2 and TRBJ2-3; TRBD1 aligns across 7 bases. Sequenced material: naive CD8+ T cells sorted from blood. This TCR was sampled from a man between 18 and 29 years old in good health. The CDR3 DNA follows: TGTGCCAGCGGGGGAGAGACAGGGTACTTCCACACAGATACGCAGTATTTT. The encoded protein is CASGGETGYFHTDTQYF.